This T cell receptor (beta chain) derives from a study of cytomegalovirus exposure and HLA in healthy donors. Study-level background: An early release of data contained approximately 85 million unique TCRs, which came from HLA-typed donors.

CDR1 SGDLS and CDR2 YYNGEE come from the germline V gene. The CDR3 runs to 14 residues. Trimming removed 2 bases from V and 4 bases from J, with 12 bases in between. 60 Vbeta and 13 Jbeta primers were used in PCR. Produced via immunoSEQ multiplex PCR; TCRdb's table is partial and in-frame only. The table includes about 200,000 clones, roughly 85% detected once. The J gene is TRBJ1-1, the V gene TRBV9, with D perhaps TRBD1 (5 bases). This clonotype was obtained from a man younger than 35 in good health and CMV-seronegative. The sequencing sample was made of PBMCs. Written as DNA, the CDR3 is TGTGCCAGCAGCGTTTTGGACGGGGGCACTGAAGCTTTCTTT. Translated, it gives CASSVLDGGTEAFF.